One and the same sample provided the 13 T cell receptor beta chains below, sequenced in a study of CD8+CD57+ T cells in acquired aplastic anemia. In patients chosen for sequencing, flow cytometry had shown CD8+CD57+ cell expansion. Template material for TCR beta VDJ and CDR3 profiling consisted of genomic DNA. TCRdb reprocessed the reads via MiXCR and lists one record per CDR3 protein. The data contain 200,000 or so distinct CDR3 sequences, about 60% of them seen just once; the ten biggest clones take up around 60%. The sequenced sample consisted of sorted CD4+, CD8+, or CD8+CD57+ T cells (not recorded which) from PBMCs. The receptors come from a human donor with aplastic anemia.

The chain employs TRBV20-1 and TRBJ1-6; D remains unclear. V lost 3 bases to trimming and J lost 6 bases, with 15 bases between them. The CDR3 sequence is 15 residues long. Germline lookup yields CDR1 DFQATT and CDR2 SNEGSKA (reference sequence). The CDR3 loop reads CSASPGPDLNSPLHF. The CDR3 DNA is TGCAGTGCTAGCCCCGGTCCGGACCTTAATTCACCCCTCCACTTT.

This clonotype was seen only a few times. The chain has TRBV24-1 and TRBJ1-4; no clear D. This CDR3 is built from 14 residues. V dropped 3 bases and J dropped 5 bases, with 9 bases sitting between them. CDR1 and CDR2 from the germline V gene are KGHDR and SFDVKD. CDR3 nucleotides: TGTGCCACCAGTGATACGAATCGGAATGAAAAACTGTTTTTT. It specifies CATSDTNRNEKLFF.

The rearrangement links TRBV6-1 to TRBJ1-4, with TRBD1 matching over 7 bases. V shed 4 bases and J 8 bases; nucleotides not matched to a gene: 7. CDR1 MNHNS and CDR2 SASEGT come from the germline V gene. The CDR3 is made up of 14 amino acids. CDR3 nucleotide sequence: TGTGCCAGCAGTGGAACCCAGGGGGTGGAAAAACTGTTTTTT. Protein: CASSGTQGVEKLFF.

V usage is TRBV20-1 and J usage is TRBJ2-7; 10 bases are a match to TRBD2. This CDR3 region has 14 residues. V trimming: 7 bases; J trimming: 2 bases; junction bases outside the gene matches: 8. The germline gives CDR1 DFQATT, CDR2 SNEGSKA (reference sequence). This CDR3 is CSGALAGAPYEQYF. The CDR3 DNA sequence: TGCAGTGGGGCCCTAGCGGGGGCTCCCTACGAGCAGTACTTC.

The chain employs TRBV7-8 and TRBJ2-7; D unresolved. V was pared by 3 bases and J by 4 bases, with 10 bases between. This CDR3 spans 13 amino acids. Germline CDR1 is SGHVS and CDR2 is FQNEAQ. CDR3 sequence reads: CASSLASRYEQYF. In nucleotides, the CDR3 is TGTGCCAGCAGCTTGGCGAGTCGGTACGAGCAGTACTTC. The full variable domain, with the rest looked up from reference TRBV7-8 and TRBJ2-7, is GAGVSQSPRYKVAKRGQDVALRCDPISGHVSLFWYQQALGQGPEFLTYFQNEAQLDKSGLPSDRFFAERPEGSVSTLKIQRTQQEDSAVYLCASSLASRYEQYFGPGTRLTVT.

The CDR3 DNA is TGTGCCAGCAGTGCGGGGACAGGGGGAACTATGATTCCCCCCCCCTATGGCTACACCTTC. Its protein product is CASSAGTGGTMIPPPYGYTF. V is TRBV2 and J is TRBJ1-2; 11 nucleotides align to TRBD1. With 4 bases clipped from V and 4 bases from J, the junction kept 20 bases outside the gene matches. The CDR3 is 20 amino acids. Germline V lookup: CDR1 SNHLY, CDR2 FYNNEI.

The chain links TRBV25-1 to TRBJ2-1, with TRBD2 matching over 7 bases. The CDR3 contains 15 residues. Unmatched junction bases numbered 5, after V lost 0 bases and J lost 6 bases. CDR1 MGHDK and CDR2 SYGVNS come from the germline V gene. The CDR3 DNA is TGTGCCAGCAGTGAATACGCGGGAGCCGCCAATGAGCAGTTCTTC. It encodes CASSEYAGAANEQFF.

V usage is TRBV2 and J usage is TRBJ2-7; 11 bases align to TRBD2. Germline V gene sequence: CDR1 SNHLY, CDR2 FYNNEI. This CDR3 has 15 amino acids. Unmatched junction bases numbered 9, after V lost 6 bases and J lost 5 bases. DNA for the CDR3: TGTGCCAGCAGGGCAACTAGCGGGAGTGCCGACGAGCAGTACTTC. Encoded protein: CASRATSGSADEQYF.

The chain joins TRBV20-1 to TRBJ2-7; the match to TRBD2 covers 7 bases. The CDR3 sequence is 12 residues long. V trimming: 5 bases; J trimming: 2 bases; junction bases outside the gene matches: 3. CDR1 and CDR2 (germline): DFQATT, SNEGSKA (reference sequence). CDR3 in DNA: TGCAGTGCTCCTAGCGGAACCTACGAGCAGTACTTC. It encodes CSAPSGTYEQYF.

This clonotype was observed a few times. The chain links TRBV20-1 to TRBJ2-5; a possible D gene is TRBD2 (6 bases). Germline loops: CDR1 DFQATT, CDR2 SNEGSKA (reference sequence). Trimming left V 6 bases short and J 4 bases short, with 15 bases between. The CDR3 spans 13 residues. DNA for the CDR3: TGCAGTGCCGTCCGGAGGGCCGGAGAGACCCAGTACTTC. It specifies CSAVRRAGETQYF.

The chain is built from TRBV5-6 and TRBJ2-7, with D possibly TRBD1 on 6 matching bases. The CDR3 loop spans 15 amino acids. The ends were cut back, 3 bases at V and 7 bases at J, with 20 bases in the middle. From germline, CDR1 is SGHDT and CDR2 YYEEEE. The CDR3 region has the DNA TGTGCCAGCAGCTCTGCTCTTATCCGGGACAATGAGCAGTACTTC. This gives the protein CASSSALIRDNEQYF. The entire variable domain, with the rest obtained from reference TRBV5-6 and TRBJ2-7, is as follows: DAGVTQSPTHLIKTRGQQVTLRCSPKSGHDTVSWYQQALGQGPQFIFQYYEEEERQRGNFPDRFSGHQFPNYSSELNVNALLLGDSALYLCASSSALIRDNEQYFGPGTRLTVT.

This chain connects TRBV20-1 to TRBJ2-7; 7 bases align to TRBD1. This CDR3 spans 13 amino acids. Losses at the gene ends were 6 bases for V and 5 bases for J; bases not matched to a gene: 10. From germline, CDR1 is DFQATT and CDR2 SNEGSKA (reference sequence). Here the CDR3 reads CSAPSTGTNEQYF. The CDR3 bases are TGCAGTGCACCCTCGACAGGGACAAACGAGCAGTACTTC.

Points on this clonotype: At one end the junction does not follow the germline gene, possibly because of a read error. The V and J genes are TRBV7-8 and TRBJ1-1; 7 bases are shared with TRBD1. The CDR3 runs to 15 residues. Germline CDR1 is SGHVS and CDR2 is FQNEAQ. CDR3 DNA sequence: TGTGCCGGCAGCCTTAGACAGGGACAGAACACTGGAGCTTTCTTT. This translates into CAGSLRQGQNTGAFF. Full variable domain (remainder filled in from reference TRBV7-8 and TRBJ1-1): GAGVSQSPRYKVAKRGQDVALRCDPISGHVSLFWYQQALGQGPEFLTYFQNEAQLDKSGLPSDRFFAERPEGSVSTLKIQRTQQEDSAVYLCAGSLRQGQNTGAFFGQGTRLTVV.